This TCR beta chain came from a study of cytomegalovirus exposure and HLA in healthy donors. About the research overall: Prior work identified roughly 120 million unique TCR beta sequences in some 200 million T cells.

Concerning this clone itself: Its matching antigen is unknown.

The study ran its PCR with 60 Vbeta and 13 Jbeta primers. Profiled with immunoSEQ multiplex PCR; TCRdb holds only in-frame clones, not every one. The sample includes over 150,000 clones, over 80% of them seen just once. The V and J ends lost 2 bases and 6 bases respectively, with 14 bases between them. In germline, CDR1 is MNHEY, CDR2 SMNVEV (reference sequence). The CDR3 consists of 14 residues. Study-wide points: A later analysis associated 16,000 or so TCR beta sequences with HLA alleles at a 0.05 false discovery rate. Productive rates of about 87% or about 30% were seen for most TCR beta V segments in an earlier analysis.

Nominal health characterized the donors when sampled, though unrecorded immune exposures were likely. This rearrangement joins TRBV27 to TRBJ2-7; weak D call: TRBD1 (5 bases). Sequencing was done on a sample of PBMCs. The sequence was obtained from a boy younger than 10 in good health and CMV-seronegative. The chain's CDR3 is CASSLRGIAFEQYF. For the CDR3, the DNA is TGTGCCAGCAGTTTAAGGGGCATCGCATTCGAGCAGTACTTC.